This T cell receptor (beta chain) was found in a study of blood T cell repertoires in COVID-19. About the study: Specimens from acute and convalescent COVID-19 originated in the United States, Italy and Spain.

V dropped 1 base and J dropped 5 bases, with 7 bases sitting between them. The CDR3 sequence is 12 residues long. CDR1 SGHNT and CDR2 YYREEE come from the germline V gene (reference sequence). Profiling relied on immunoSEQ multiplex PCR, and the TCRdb table lists in-frame clones only, not all of them. The repertoire includes fewer than 600,000 clones, 89% of them detected once, and around 0.92% sits in the top ten. This sequence joins TRBV5-4 and TRBJ2-7; D unresolved. The sequence derives from a man between 18 and 35 years old with COVID-19, enrolled during active disease. Material for sequencing was peripheral blood. This CDR3 is CASSLITDEQYF. In nucleotides, the CDR3 is TGTGCCAGCAGCTTGATAACGGACGAGCAGTACTTC.